This T cell receptor (beta chain) stems from a study of CD8+CD57+ T cells in acquired aplastic anemia. Study in general: CD4+ and CD8+ cells, once sorted, gave DNA averaging roughly 3 ug. Whole-study results and caveats: Patients did not significantly differ from controls in CD8+ Simpson's diversity.

Trimming pared 5 bases from V and 4 bases from J, leaving 11 bases between. The CDR3 is 13 amino acids. Germline V lookup: CDR1 SGHTA, CDR2 FQGNSA. Concerning this clonotype itself: Its antigen is unknown.

Profiling of TCR beta VDJ combinations and CDR3 sequences used genomic DNA as template. TCRdb re-analysed the reads in MiXCR, keeping a single row per CDR3 protein. Of 150,000 to 200,000 distinct CDR3 sequences in the sample, about 44% were seen once. Selection for sequencing was limited to patients who had shown CD8+CD57+ cell expansion by flow cytometry. This chain connects TRBV7-2 to TRBJ1-2; unclear D gene. The sample consisted of sorted CD4+, CD8+, or CD8+CD57+ T cells (not recorded which) from PBMCs. The receptor's source is a human donor with aplastic anemia. CDR3 region: CASSPSPSYGYTF. DNA of the CDR3: TGTGCCAGCAGCCCGTCCCCTAGCTATGGCTACACCTTC. Together with reference TRBV7-2 and TRBJ1-2, the CDR3 gives the full variable domain: GAGVSQSPSNKVTEKGKDVELRCDPISGHTALYWYRQSLGQGLEFLIYFQGNSAPDKSGLPSDRFSAERTGGSVSTLTIQRTQQEDSAVYLCASSPSPSYGYTFGSGTRLTVV.